Presented here are 22 T cell receptor beta chains from one specimen sequenced in a study of siplizumab effects on memory and regulatory T cells. Profiling relied on immunoSEQ multiplex PCR, and the TCRdb table lists in-frame clones only, not all of them. The profile shows around 100,000 clones, about 95% of them singletons. Sample: non-Treg CD4+ T cells sorted from blood. These TCRs come from a human donor in good health.

The chain carries TRBV29-1 and TRBJ2-6; a weak D match, TRBD1 (5 bases). Trimming stripped 1 base from V and 1 base from J, with 5 bases between. Germline loops: CDR1 SQVTM, CDR2 ANQGSEA. The CDR3 is made up of 14 amino acids. CDR3 coding DNA: TGCAGCGTTGAAGCAGGGTCTGGGGCCAACGTCCTGACTTTC. This translates into CSVEAGSGANVLTF.

The chain recombines TRBV5-1 with TRBJ2-7; possibly TRBD2 for D (5 bases). Germline V gene data show CDR1 as SGHRS and CDR2 as YFSETQ. Trimming left V 6 bases short and J 2 bases short, with 15 bases between. The CDR3 length is 14 residues. The chain's CDR3 is CASTLRAGTYEQYF. The DNA of the CDR3 is TGCGCCAGCACCCTGAGGGCTGGTACCTACGAGCAGTACTTC.

This chain links TRBV2 with TRBJ1-2; D remains ambiguous. Trimming pared 10 bases from V and 4 bases from J, leaving 22 bases between. Germline lookup yields CDR1 SNHLY and CDR2 FYNNEI. The CDR3 runs to 15 residues. The CDR3: CATSIRTDSRYGYTF. CDR3 in DNA: TGTGCCACCTCCATTCGGACGGATAGTCGCTATGGCTACACCTTC.

The rearrangement joins TRBV10-3 to TRBJ2-5, with 10 positions matching TRBD1. The germline CDR1 and CDR2 sequences are ENHRY and SYGVKD. The CDR3 consists of 14 residues. Unmatched junction bases numbered 4, after V lost 7 bases and J lost 2 bases. CDR3 nucleotide sequence: TGTGCCATCAAGCAGGGACAGGGGCAAGAGACCCAGTACTTC. Protein: CAIKQGQGQETQYF.

This clone was counted between two and nine times. The chain combines TRBV19 with TRBJ1-5; D perhaps matches TRBD1 (5 bases). CDR1 LNHDA and CDR2 SQIVND come from the germline V gene (reference sequence). The CDR3 totals 17 residues. Trimming took 4 bases from V and 0 from J, leaving 16 bases between them. The CDR3 sequence: CASSTPRTRYSNQPQHF. CDR3 DNA: TGTGCCAGTAGTACCCCTAGGACACGTTATAGCAATCAGCCCCAGCATTTT.

The V gene is TRBV2, the J gene TRBJ2-7; no clear D. The CDR3 consists of 15 residues. With 1 base removed from V and 2 bases from J, the gap between germline ends came to 12 bases. The V gene's germline CDR1 is SNHLY and CDR2 FYNNEI. CDR3 DNA sequence: TGTGCCAGCAGTGAAGTAGTGCCGCGGACCTACGAGCAGTACTTC. It codes for CASSEVVPRTYEQYF. Drawing the rest from reference TRBV2 and TRBJ2-7, the complete variable domain is EPEVTQTPSHQVTQMGQEVILRCVPISNHLYFYWYRQILGQKVEFLVSFYNNEISEKSEIFDDQFSVERPDGSNFTLKIRSTKLEDSAMYFCASSEVVPRTYEQYFGPGTRLTVT.

The V call is TRBV6-1, the J call TRBJ2-7; D might be TRBD1 (6 bases). The CDR3 consists of 13 residues. Germline CDR1 MNHNS, CDR2 SASEGT. V was cut by 4 bases and J by 3 bases, with 10 bases left in between. DNA for the CDR3: TGTGCCAGCAGTGGCCTACAGGGCTACGAGCAGTACTTC. Protein: CASSGLQGYEQYF.

J is TRBJ2-2 and V is TRBV11-3, with a tentative D call TRBD1 (6 bases). The CDR3 has 16 amino acids. V was pared by 1 base and J by 4 bases, with 13 bases between. Germline V CDR1 and CDR2: SGHNT, YENEEA. The CDR3 region has the DNA TGTGCCAGCAGCTTAGTGTGGGGGCAGAGCACCGGGGAGCTGTTTTTT. Amino acid sequence: CASSLVWGQSTGELFF.

The V and J genes are TRBV5-1 and TRBJ2-5, with 10 bases matching TRBD2. CDR3 length equals 17 residues. Germline loops: CDR1 SGHRS, CDR2 YFSETQ. V lost 2 bases to trimming and J lost 2 bases; unmatched junction nucleotides: 9. The CDR3 DNA follows: TGCGCCAGCAGCTTAGGGGCTAGCGGGAGTGTACAAGAGACCCAGTACTTC. Translated: CASSLGASGSVQETQYF.

The rearrangement links TRBV28 to TRBJ2-1, with D perhaps given as TRBD1 or TRBD2 (5 bases each). V was pared by 5 bases and J by 7 bases, with 18 bases between. Germline assignment: CDR1 MDHEN and CDR2 SYDVKM. The CDR3 extends over 15 amino acids. The CDR3 bases are TGTGCCAGCAGTCTTATGGGGGAGAGGGAAAATGAGCAGTTCTTC. Its protein is CASSLMGERENEQFF.

The chain recombines TRBV4-2 with TRBJ2-2; TRBD2 matches 9 bases. The CDR3 length is 17 residues. CDR1 is LGHNA and CDR2 is YNFKEQ in the germline V gene. The V segment lost 2 bases and the J segment 0 bases; nucleotides outside the gene matches: 4. The CDR3 sequence: CASSQLLAGSNTGELFF. CDR3 DNA sequence: TGTGCCAGCAGCCAACTGCTAGCGGGGTCGAACACCGGGGAGCTGTTTTTT.

The CDR3 reads CASSFGTVNTGELFF. CDR3 nucleotides: TGTGCCAGCAGCTTCGGGACTGTGAACACCGGGGAGCTGTTTTTT. J is TRBJ2-2 and V is TRBV7-3, with a tentative D call TRBD2 (6 bases). The CDR3 has 15 amino acids. Looked up from germline, CDR1 is SGHTA and CDR2 is FQGTGA. Trimming removed 3 bases at V and 1 base at J, with 9 bases between.

The rearrangement joins TRBV4-1 to TRBJ2-7; 9 bases align to TRBD2. The CDR3 runs to 16 residues. The germline CDR1 and CDR2 sequences are MGHRA and YSYEKL. The ends lost 1 base at V and 2 bases at J; junction bases unmatched: 6. For the CDR3, the DNA is TGCGCCAGCAGCCAAGCATTAGCGGGAGTAACCTACGAGCAGTACTTC. Its protein is CASSQALAGVTYEQYF.

This chain joins TRBV28 and TRBJ1-2, with unresolved D. Germline CDR1 reads MDHEN; CDR2 reads SYDVKM. The ends were cut back, 4 bases at V and 2 bases at J, with 11 bases in the middle. The CDR3 contains 14 residues. CDR3 sequence: CASSSSPLNYGYTF. The CDR3 DNA reads as TGTGCCAGCAGTTCCAGCCCCCTAAACTATGGCTACACCTTC.

The V and J genes are TRBV2 and TRBJ2-5, with 15 nucleotides matching TRBD2. This CDR3 is 17 amino acids long. Germline V gives CDR1 SNHLY, CDR2 FYNNEI. J lost 5 bases, V lost 1 base, and 5 bases had no gene match. The CDR3 sequence is CASSEGTSGRAWETQYF. The CDR3 DNA sequence: TGTGCCAGCAGTGAAGGGACTAGCGGGAGGGCCTGGGAGACCCAGTACTTC.

The V and J genes are TRBV9 and TRBJ2-1; TRBD2 is a possible D gene (5 bases). The germline gives CDR1 SGDLS, CDR2 YYNGEE. Trimming left V 0 bases short and J 10 bases short, with 14 bases between. The CDR3 has 14 amino acids. CDR3 amino acids: CASSVVTSRGEQFF. CDR3 in DNA: TGTGCCAGCAGCGTAGTAACGTCTCGGGGAGAGCAGTTCTTC.

The J gene is TRBJ1-6, the V gene TRBV5-1; D is unresolved. Trimming pared 0 bases from V and 7 bases from J, leaving 11 bases between. Germline lookup yields CDR1 SGHRS and CDR2 YFSETQ. This CDR3 spans 15 amino acids. The CDR3 loop is CASSLAYGSNSPLHF. In DNA form, the CDR3 reads TGCGCCAGCAGCTTGGCCTACGGATCAAATTCACCCCTCCACTTT.

V is TRBV28 and J is TRBJ2-1; 12 bases are a match to TRBD2. The CDR3 covers 17 residues. CDR1 is MDHEN and CDR2 is SYDVKM in the germline V gene. Trimming cost V 5 bases and J 4 bases; bases outside gene matches: 9. CDR3 nucleotides: TGTGCCAGCAGTCTCCCGGGGACTAGCGGGCCTTACAATGAGCAGTTCTTC. Translated: CASSLPGTSGPYNEQFF.

The chain joins TRBV11-3 to TRBJ2-2, with D tentatively TRBD2 (6 bases). CDR3 length: 17 amino acids. Trimming removed 0 bases at V and 3 bases at J, with 14 bases between. CDR1 and CDR2 (germline): SGHNT, YENEEA. Here the CDR3 DNA reads TGTGCCAGCAGCTTAGACCCGGGAGCGGTGGACACCGGGGAGCTGTTTTTT. It translates to CASSLDPGAVDTGELFF.

The chain employs TRBV9 and TRBJ2-3, with 9 positions matching TRBD1. V shed 4 bases, J shed 4 bases, and the junction held 7 bases outside the gene matches. CDR1 is SGDLS, CDR2 YYNGEE, per germline. The CDR3 extends over 15 amino acids. In nucleotides, the CDR3 is TGTGCCAGCAGCCCCCGACAGGGGGTTCCAGATACGCAGTATTTT. Protein product: CASSPRQGVPDTQYF.

The count of this clone is one. The chain recombines TRBV10-2 with TRBJ2-2; 12 bases match TRBD1. Germline trimming cut 10 bases from V and 7 bases from J; bases unmatched to any gene: 7. Germline CDR1 and CDR2: WSHSY and SAAADI. This CDR3 region has 14 residues. DNA of the CDR3: TGCGCCATCGCCGGGACAGGGGGCATCGGGGAGCTGTTTTTT. Amino acid sequence: CAIAGTGGIGELFF.

The chain joins TRBV9 to TRBJ2-3, with 12 bases fitting TRBD2. Germline CDR1 is SGDLS and CDR2 is YYNGEE. The CDR3 is 16 residues long. Trimming removed 2 bases from V and 2 bases from J; junction bases left unmatched: 3. DNA for the CDR3: TGTGCCAGCAGCGTTGGACTAGCGGGACCCACAGATACGCAGTATTTT. As protein: CASSVGLAGPTDTQYF. The whole variable domain, remainder taken from reference TRBV9 and TRBJ2-3, is DSGVTQTPKHLITATGQRVTLRCSPRSGDLSVYWYQQSLDQGLQFLIQYYNGEERAKGNILERFSAQQFPDLHSELNLSSLELGDSALYFCASSVGLAGPTDTQYFGPGTRLTVL.